These 23 T cell receptor beta chains share one sample of origin, sequenced in a study of identical twins. TCRdb called the 5' RACE reads again in MiXCR, with one record for every CDR3 protein. Of about 500,000 distinct CDR3 sequences listed, approximately 15% are singletons. The sample was also reused in another study, on yellow fever vaccine responses in identical twins.

The sample comprised CD4+ T cells sorted from blood. The receptors derive from a woman younger than 35 in good health.

This clonotype appeared a few times. The genes are TRBV11-2 and TRBJ1-6; D not certain. Germline V gene lookup returns CDR1 SGHAT and CDR2 FQNNGV. The CDR3 has 13 residues. Trimming pared 3 bases from V and 7 bases from J, leaving 7 bases between. The chain's CDR3 is CASSFVSNSPLHF. The CDR3 region has the DNA TGTGCCAGCAGCTTCGTTTCGAATTCACCCCTCCACTTT.

This rearrangement joins TRBV20-1 to TRBJ1-2; D unresolved. The length of the CDR3 is 14 residues. Trimming pared 6 bases from V and 0 bases from J, leaving 14 bases between. Germline V gene data show CDR1 as DFQATT and CDR2 as SNEGSKA (reference sequence). The CDR3 DNA sequence: TGCAGTGCCCCCCGCGCCGTCCCTAACTATGGCTACACCTTC. Protein sequence: CSAPRAVPNYGYTF.

This clonotype was seen repeatedly, ten times or more. The rearrangement uses TRBV5-1 and TRBJ2-1; 11 bases agree with TRBD1. This CDR3 region has 16 residues. V dropped 5 bases and J dropped 3; count of bases not matched to a gene: 7. Germline values: CDR1 SGHRS, CDR2 YFSETQ. CDR3 coding DNA: TGCGCCAGCAGACCCCCAGGGACAGGGGGCTACAATGAGCAGTTCTTC. The encoded protein is CASRPPGTGGYNEQFF. The complete variable domain, with remaining parts taken from reference TRBV5-1 and TRBJ2-1, reads KAGVTQTPRYLIKTRGQQVTLSCSPISGHRSVSWYQQTPGQGLQFLFEYFSETQRNKGNFPGRFSGRQFSNSRSEMNVSTLELGDSALYLCASRPPGTGGYNEQFFGPGTRLTVL.

This clonotype came up many times. The chain recombines TRBV11-2 with TRBJ2-7; a weak D match, TRBD2 (6 bases). The CDR3 has 14 residues. Germline V gene lookup returns CDR1 SGHAT and CDR2 FQNNGV. V was cut by 7 bases and J by 0 bases, with 13 bases left in between. CDR3 amino acids: CASKLGLSSYEQYF. CDR3 nucleotides: TGTGCCAGCAAGTTGGGACTTAGCTCCTACGAGCAGTACTTC.

This clonotype was seen repeatedly, ten times or more. This sequence joins TRBV7-9 and TRBJ2-3, with D uncertain. V lost 4 bases to trimming and J lost 2 bases, with 4 bases between them. The germline CDR1 and CDR2 sequences are SEHNR and FQNEAQ (reference sequence). CDR3 length: 12 residues. In DNA form, the CDR3 reads TGTGCCAGCAGCTCTAACACAGATACGCAGTATTTT. This sequence encodes CASSSNTDTQYF.

This clonotype came up a few times. This chain uses TRBV3-1 with TRBJ2-1; 9 bases line up with TRBD2. CDR1 LGHDT and CDR2 YNNKEL come from the germline V gene (reference sequence). The V segment lost 4 bases and the J segment 0 bases; nucleotides outside the gene matches: 16. The CDR3 is 20 residues long. CDR3 loop: CASSPRPPGLAESSYNEQFF. CDR3 nucleotide sequence: TGTGCCAGCAGCCCTCGCCCCCCGGGACTAGCTGAAAGCTCCTACAATGAGCAGTTCTTC.

A single count supports this clonotype. The CDR3 sequence is CASSRGALSTDTQYF. The CDR3 nucleotides read TGTGCCAGCAGTAGGGGTGCCCTTAGCACAGATACGCAGTATTTT. The chain recombines TRBV11-3 with TRBJ2-3, with D perhaps matching TRBD1 (5 bases). The CDR3 runs 15 residues. With 6 bases removed from V and 0 bases from J, the gap between germline ends came to 13 bases. CDR1 is SGHNT, CDR2 YENEEA, per germline. The variable domain in full, with the rest retrieved from reference TRBV11-3 and TRBJ2-3, is EAGVVQSPRYKIIEKKQPVAFWCNPISGHNTLYWYLQNLGQGPELLIRYENEEAVDDSQLPKDRFSAERLKGVDSTLKIQPAELGDSAVYLCASSRGALSTDTQYFGPGTRLTVL.

This clonotype turned up a few times. The chain combines TRBV20-1 with TRBJ2-1; TRBD2 agrees at 11 bases. The trim removed 0 bases at V and 6 bases at J, leaving 7 bases unmatched. This CDR3 comprises 16 residues. CDR1 is DFQATT and CDR2 is SNEGSKA in the germline V gene (reference sequence). The CDR3 nucleotides are TGCAGTGCTAGAGACACCTTGGGGACTAGCGGCAATGAGCAGTTCTTC. Protein: CSARDTLGTSGNEQFF.

This clonotype was seen a handful of times. J is TRBJ1-3 and V is TRBV5-1; D may be TRBD1 (6 bases). The germline gives CDR1 SGHRS, CDR2 YFSETQ. V was cut by 4 bases and J by 5 bases, with 13 bases left in between. CDR3 length equals 14 residues. The CDR3 loop reads CASSPGQTRNTIYF. CDR3 nucleotide sequence: TGCGCCAGCAGCCCCGGACAGACCCGAAACACCATATATTTT.

In its sample, this clonotype was seen a few times. The V call is TRBV10-3, the J call TRBJ2-1, with D possibly matching TRBD1 (6 bases). Per germline, CDR1 ENHRY and CDR2 SYGVKD. The CDR3 totals 15 residues. The V gene lost 3 bases and the J gene lost 4 bases, with 13 bases spanning the gap. CDR3 sequence reads: CAISDRDTNYNEQFF. The CDR3 coding sequence is TGTGCCATCAGTGACCGGGACACCAATTACAATGAGCAGTTCTTC.

For the CDR3, the DNA is TGTACCTTCTGTTTAGCTTTAAAAGGACTGATTGCTGGAAACACCATATATTTT. This sequence encodes CTFCLALKGLIAGNTIYF. The chain combines TRBV7-7 with TRBJ1-3; D gene uncertain. The CDR3 runs to 18 residues. Germline assignment: CDR1 SSHAT and CDR2 FNYEAQ (reference sequence).

This clonotype was observed a few times. The chain employs TRBV20-1 and TRBJ2-1, with D possibly TRBD2 on 5 matching bases. Trimming left V 3 bases short and J 0 bases short, with 15 bases between. This CDR3 region has 16 residues. Germline-derived CDR1 and CDR2 are DFQATT and SNEGSKA (reference sequence). CDR3 nucleotides: TGCAGTGCTAGTCCCCTTCTAGGGAGCTCCTACAATGAGCAGTTCTTC. Protein product: CSASPLLGSSYNEQFF.

As regards this clonotype: Relative to the germline gene, one junction end is altered; a read error may explain this. This sequence joins TRBV12-3 or TRBV12-4 and TRBJ2-2; 11 bases are shared with TRBD1. This CDR3 spans 16 amino acids. For the CDR3, the DNA is TGTGCCAGCAGTGGAGGGACAGGGGGAAGGGCCGGGGAGTTGTTTTTT. As protein: CASSGGTGGRAGELFF.

This chain joins TRBV2 and TRBJ2-5; D is ambiguous. This CDR3 has 11 amino acids. V dropped 7 bases and J dropped 4 bases, with 7 bases sitting between them. Looked up from germline, CDR1 is SNHLY and CDR2 is FYNNEI. The CDR3 coding sequence is TGTGCCAGCACCTCTAGAGAGACCCAGTACTTC. Residues: CASTSRETQYF.

This clonotype has only a few counts. V is TRBV20-1 and J is TRBJ1-5; 9 positions match TRBD1. Trimming took 0 bases from V and 6 from J; bases not matched to a gene: 12. The V gene's germline CDR1 is DFQATT and CDR2 SNEGSKA (reference sequence). This CDR3 has 17 residues. CDR3 bases: TGCAGTGCTAGAGATGGGGGGCGACAGGGGGTGACTCAGCCCCAGCATTTT. Its translation is CSARDGGRQGVTQPQHF.

V and J are TRBV7-2 and TRBJ2-5; 10 nucleotides match TRBD2. This CDR3 has 17 amino acids. Per the germline V gene, CDR1 is SGHTA and CDR2 is FQGNSA. Trimming cost V 7 bases and J 5 bases; bases outside gene matches: 16. DNA for the CDR3: TGTGCCAGCACTAGGAAGTCTAGCGGGAGAGTCTTGGAGACCCAGTACTTC. This translates into CASTRKSSGRVLETQYF.

V gene TRBV12-3 or TRBV12-4 combines with J gene TRBJ1-1, with a tentative D call TRBD1 (5 bases). The ends were cut back, 1 base at V and 3 bases at J, with 18 bases in the middle. CDR3 length: 17 amino acids. The CDR3 DNA is TGTGCCAGCAGTTTAGATCCTTGGGGGGGTGGCGACACTGAAGCTTTCTTT. It is translated as CASSLDPWGGGDTEAFF.

J is TRBJ2-7 and V is TRBV20-1, with D maybe TRBD1 (6 bases). Trimming left V 6 bases short and J 2 bases short, with 17 bases between. The CDR3 consists of 14 residues. Germline lookup yields CDR1 DFQATT and CDR2 SNEGSKA (reference sequence). Here the CDR3 DNA reads TGCAGTGCCAGTGGGGGCCCCCTTACCTACGAGCAGTACTTC. Protein product: CSASGGPLTYEQYF.

This clonotype appeared a few times. V usage is TRBV14 and J usage is TRBJ2-7; D is unresolved. CDR3 length: 11 residues. The germline V gene has CDR1 SGHDN and CDR2 FVKESK. Trimming left V 1 base short and J 11 bases short, with 9 bases between. Written as DNA, the CDR3 is TGTGCCAGCAGCCAAGGCCATCGGAAGTACTTC. It is translated as CASSQGHRKYF.

V usage is TRBV6-1 and J usage is TRBJ1-1; a possible D gene is TRBD1 (5 bases). The germline V gene encodes CDR1 MNHNS and CDR2 SASEGT. With 7 bases removed from V and 1 base from J, the gap between germline ends came to 16 bases. CDR3 length: 15 residues. This CDR3 reads CASTRDGGRNTEAFF. The CDR3 nucleotides read TGTGCCAGCACCAGGGATGGAGGGAGGAACACTGAAGCTTTCTTT.

This clonotype was recorded many times. The chain employs TRBV7-2 and TRBJ2-5; 11 nucleotides agree with TRBD2. Germline V lookup: CDR1 SGHTA, CDR2 FQGNSA. With 0 bases clipped from V and 1 base from J, the junction kept 1 base outside the gene matches. The CDR3 runs to 16 residues. CDR3 sequence: CASSLALAGAQETQYF. The CDR3 bases are TGTGCCAGCAGCTTAGCACTAGCGGGGGCCCAAGAGACCCAGTACTTC.

In its sample, this clonotype was seen a few times. The chain carries TRBV9 and TRBJ2-1; no definite D call. The germline V and J ends were trimmed by 0 bases and 0 bases, with 10 bases remaining between them. This CDR3 is built from 16 residues. CDR1 is SGDLS and CDR2 is YYNGEE in the germline V gene. The CDR3 region is CASSVGVTISYNEQFF. The CDR3 DNA sequence: TGTGCCAGCAGCGTAGGGGTGACCATCTCCTACAATGAGCAGTTCTTC.

The chain couples TRBV5-5 to TRBJ2-1; 12 bases are shared with TRBD2. V lost 4 bases, J lost 7 bases, and 9 bases stayed unmatched. The CDR3 contains 16 residues. Looked up from germline, CDR1 is SGHKS and CDR2 is YYEKEE (reference sequence). This CDR3 reads CASSHTSGGMGNEQFF. CDR3 coding DNA: TGTGCCAGCAGCCACACTAGCGGGGGGATGGGGAATGAGCAGTTCTTC.